This TCR beta chain came from a study of T-cell reconstitution after alpha-beta-depleted transplantation in children. Many counts were recorded for this clonotype. Its antigen remains unidentified. Study findings and constraints: Day-60 TCRbeta diversity that was high in some patients was derived from surviving recipient T cells and thymic progenitors.

Library preparation (for TCRbeta) was performed with unique molecular identifiers. TCRdb reanalysed the PCR reads using MiXCR and keeps one entry per CDR3 protein. Here the sample spans around 490,000 distinct CDR3 sequences, more than 9.5% being singletons. The specimen was PBMCs, mostly from graft donor cells, collected 180 days after TCRalphabeta/CD19-depleted stem cell transplant. This TCR was sampled from a female patient aged 2-10 years who had a stem cell transplant for aplastic anemia, so the T cells may come from the graft donor.

This CDR3 is CSALRLGVQETQYF. DNA for the CDR3: TGCAGTGCCCTAAGATTAGGGGTCCAAGAGACCCAGTACTTC. The chain combines TRBV20-1 with TRBJ2-5, with D maybe TRBD1 (5 bases). This CDR3 is built from 14 residues. Germline CDR1 DFQATT, CDR2 SNEGSKA (reference sequence). V lost 6 bases to trimming and J lost 1 base, with 15 bases between them.